The subject of this entry is one TCR beta chain. The sample originates from a study of blood T cell repertoires in COVID-19. As for the study in general: The United States, Italy and Spain provided the acute and convalescent COVID-19 samples. PBMCs, B-cell-depleted T cells, or T cells were the source of the cDNA or gDNA that made up the material.

CDR3 length equals 13 residues. Germline lookup yields CDR1 SGHRS and CDR2 YFSETQ. Trimming took 0 bases from V and 3 from J, leaving 7 bases between them. Original processing notes: Reference gene primer amplification gave estimated nucleated cell counts. Produced via immunoSEQ multiplex PCR; TCRdb's table is partial and in-frame only. The V and J calls and clone size are taken from that table; D and trimming were inferred from the DNA. The sample has about 120,000 clones, 65% to 90% seen once. The chain employs TRBV5-1 and TRBJ2-7; no definite D call. The receptor comes from a human donor in a cohort sampled during active COVID-19. Specimen: peripheral blood. CDR3 sequence: CASSLDPSYEQYF. The CDR3 DNA sequence: TGCGCCAGCAGCTTGGATCCTAGCTACGAGCAGTACTTC.